The 25 T cell receptor beta chains below were found in one sample sequenced in a study of T cells in localized non-small cell lung cancer. Here immunoSEQ multiplex PCR was the method, and the copy in TCRdb shows in-frame clones only, minus some. The sample includes roughly 72,000 clones, over 75% of them seen just once. Sequencing used peripheral blood, obtained before any cancer treatment. Source of these receptors: a female donor aged 60 or older with stage I lung adenocarcinoma.

This chain links TRBV6-5 with TRBJ1-3, with D possibly TRBD1 on 6 matching bases. This CDR3 is 14 amino acids long. Trimming took off 4 bases at V and 4 bases at J, with 11 bases between the two ends. CDR1 is MNHEY and CDR2 is SVGAGI in the germline V gene. In DNA, the CDR3 is TGTGCCAGCAGTTGGAGGGGGTCCGGAAACACCATATATTTT. Its protein is CASSWRGSGNTIYF.

This clone was observed a handful of times. The chain employs TRBV10-3 and TRBJ2-3; D might be TRBD2 (6 bases). The CDR3 contains 14 residues. The V and J ends lost 6 bases and 4 bases respectively, with 14 bases between them. Germline V CDR1 and CDR2: ENHRY, SYGVKD. The CDR3 is CAIRAPSEADTQYF. CDR3 nucleotides: TGTGCCATCAGAGCACCTAGCGAGGCAGATACGCAGTATTTT.

The chain has TRBV27 and TRBJ2-3; TRBD1 aligns across 8 bases. After removal of 0 bases from V and 4 bases from J, the junction contained 3 bases not matched to a gene. There are 15 residues in the CDR3. Per germline, CDR1 MNHEY and CDR2 SMNVEV (reference sequence). CDR3 sequence reads: CASSLSGRGPDTQYF. The CDR3 DNA is TGTGCCAGCAGTTTATCCGGCAGGGGGCCAGATACGCAGTATTTT.

The rearrangement uses TRBV29-1 and TRBJ1-2; 7 bases are shared with TRBD1. CDR3 length: 12 amino acids. In germline, CDR1 is SQVTM, CDR2 ANQGSEA. Trimming took 7 bases from V and 5 from J; bases not matched to a gene: 7. Here the CDR3 reads CSAEDRLYGYTF. CDR3 nucleotides: TGCAGCGCCGAGGACAGGTTATATGGCTACACCTTC.

The chain employs TRBV4-2 and TRBJ1-6; D is unresolved. The V gene's germline CDR1 is LGHNA and CDR2 YNFKEQ. The CDR3 totals 16 residues. V lost 0 bases to trimming and J lost 3 bases, with 9 bases between them. The CDR3 loop reads CASSQEVGNYNSPLHF. CDR3 in DNA: TGTGCCAGCAGCCAAGAAGTAGGGAACTATAATTCACCCCTCCACTTT.

This clone occurred once. V gene TRBV14 combines with J gene TRBJ2-1, with 7 bases that match TRBD1. Germline loops: CDR1 SGHDN, CDR2 FVKESK. This CDR3 is 15 amino acids long. V lost 1 base to trimming and J lost 4 bases; unmatched junction nucleotides: 4. CDR3 protein: CASSQVGQRYNEQFF. The CDR3 nucleotides are TGTGCCAGCAGCCAAGTGGGACAGCGGTACAATGAGCAGTTCTTC. Filled out from reference TRBV14 and TRBJ2-1, the complete variable domain reads EAGVTQFPSHSVIEKGQTVTLRCDPISGHDNLYWYRRVMGKEIKFLLHFVKESKQDESGMPNNRFLAERTGGTYSTLKVQPAELEDSGVYFCASSQVGQRYNEQFFGPGTRLTVL.

The V call is TRBV7-2, the J call TRBJ1-1; D is unresolved. Trimming stripped 1 base from V and 2 bases from J, with 11 bases between. Germline V CDR1 and CDR2: SGHTA, FQGNSA. The CDR3 contains 15 residues. CDR3 protein: CASSLGGVANTEAFF. In nucleotides, the CDR3 is TGTGCCAGCAGCTTAGGTGGCGTCGCCAACACTGAAGCTTTCTTT.

This clone has just a few counts. This sequence joins TRBV4-3 and TRBJ2-1; TRBD2 aligns across 15 bases. Trimming removed 0 bases from V and 8 bases from J; junction bases left unmatched: 5. CDR3 length: 17 residues. Germline V gene data show CDR1 as LGHNA and CDR2 as YSLEER. The DNA for the CDR3 is TGCGCCAGCAGCCAAGACTCCTGGACTAGCGGGAGGGATGAGCAGTTCTTC. Residues: CASSQDSWTSGRDEQFF.

The rearrangement links TRBV27 to TRBJ1-5, with D perhaps TRBD1 (5 bases). Germline V lookup: CDR1 MNHEY, CDR2 SMNVEV (reference sequence). Trimming removed 4 bases at V and 3 bases at J, with 13 bases between. This CDR3 region has 15 residues. CDR3 residues: CASSSRDGYNQPQHF. For the CDR3, the DNA is TGTGCCAGCAGTTCCCGGGACGGCTACAATCAGCCCCAGCATTTT.

The CDR3 spells CASSLMGRLNYGYTF. The CDR3 DNA sequence: TGTGCCAGCAGCTTGATGGGACGGCTGAACTATGGCTACACCTTC. The chain combines TRBV5-6 with TRBJ1-2; possible D gene TRBD1, 5 bases. CDR1 is SGHDT and CDR2 is YYEEEE in the germline V gene. The V end lost 1 base, the J end lost 2 bases, and 12 bases lay between the germline ends. There are 15 residues in the CDR3.

The chain joins TRBV6-1 to TRBJ1-3; 8 bases map to TRBD1. Trimming removed 7 bases from V and 3 bases from J; junction bases left unmatched: 8. The CDR3 is 15 residues long. In germline, CDR1 is MNHNS, CDR2 SASEGT. This CDR3 is CASNLDRAIGNTIYF. The CDR3 DNA sequence: TGTGCCAGCAACCTGGACAGGGCTATTGGAAACACCATATATTTT.

The table lists this clone with a few counts. The gene calls are TRBV5-1 and TRBJ2-3; D is unresolved. Germline CDR1 reads SGHRS; CDR2 reads YFSETQ. V lost 1 base and J lost 2, with 8 bases in between. CDR3 length: 14 amino acids. The CDR3 sequence is CASSLTASTDTQYF. The CDR3 DNA sequence: TGCGCCAGCAGCTTGACAGCTTCCACAGATACGCAGTATTTT.

The chain carries TRBV9 and TRBJ1-1, with TRBD1 as a possible D gene (6 bases). Germline lookup yields CDR1 SGDLS and CDR2 YYNGEE. Trimming removed 0 bases from V and 1 base from J, with 13 bases in between. This CDR3 contains 16 residues. The CDR3 region has the DNA TGTGCCAGCAGCGTAGGTGGGGGGCCTCAGAACACTGAAGCTTTCTTT. The encoded protein is CASSVGGGPQNTEAFF.

This rearrangement joins TRBV9 to TRBJ1-1; D gene unclear. The CDR3 totals 14 residues. Germline V gives CDR1 SGDLS, CDR2 YYNGEE. Trimming removed 0 bases at V and 0 bases at J, with 6 bases between. The CDR3 nucleotides are TGTGCCAGCAGCGTAGACAGTTTGAACACTGAAGCTTTCTTT. Translating gives CASSVDSLNTEAFF.

This chain links TRBV19 with TRBJ2-7, with D tentatively TRBD2 (6 bases). The V end lost 5 bases, the J end lost 0 bases, and 11 bases lay between the germline ends. There are 14 residues in the CDR3. Germline CDR1 and CDR2: LNHDA and SQIVND (reference sequence). CDR3 sequence (DNA): TGTGCCAGTAGTCGGGGGTTGAACTCCTACGAGCAGTACTTC. Its protein product is CASSRGLNSYEQYF.

This chain uses TRBV5-1 with TRBJ2-3, with TRBD2 matching 12 bases. J lost 0 bases, V lost 4 bases, and 3 bases had no gene match. The length of the CDR3 is 16 residues. Germline values: CDR1 SGHRS, CDR2 YFSETQ. The CDR3 nucleotides read TGCGCCAGCAGCGGGACTAGCGGGTTTAGCACAGATACGCAGTATTTT. Translated, it gives CASSGTSGFSTDTQYF.

This clone was seen many times. Other DNA sequences of this sample code for an identical CDR3. This chain uses TRBV19 with TRBJ2-1; perhaps TRBD1 as D (6 bases). Germline CDR1 is LNHDA and CDR2 is SQIVND (reference sequence). V lost 3 bases, J lost 2 bases, and 11 bases lay in between. This CDR3 has 15 amino acids. The CDR3 loop reads CASSIVQGPYNEQFF. The CDR3 region has the DNA TGTGCCAGTAGTATCGTGCAGGGGCCCTACAATGAGCAGTTCTTC.

The chain combines TRBV9 with TRBJ1-1; a weak D match, TRBD1 (5 bases). This CDR3 comprises 16 residues. V lost 0 bases, J lost 4 bases, and 16 bases lay in between. Germline CDR1 is SGDLS and CDR2 is YYNGEE. The CDR3 loop is CASSVATGGEGTEAFF. As DNA, the CDR3 is TGTGCCAGCAGCGTAGCTACGGGGGGAGAGGGCACTGAAGCTTTCTTT.

The chain is built from TRBV28 and TRBJ1-1; tentative D call: TRBD1 (6 bases). The CDR3 is made up of 12 amino acids. CDR1 MDHEN and CDR2 SYDVKM come from the germline V gene. V lost 7 bases, J lost 5 bases, and 11 bases lay in between. The CDR3 sequence is CASIGGWTEAFF. DNA of the CDR3: TGTGCCAGCATAGGGGGGTGGACTGAAGCTTTCTTT. Filled out from reference TRBV28 and TRBJ1-1, the complete variable domain reads DVKVTQSSRYLVKRTGEKVFLECVQDMDHENMFWYRQDPGLGLRLIYFSYDVKMKEKGDIPEGYSVSREKKERFSLILESASTNQTSMYLCASIGGWTEAFFGQGTRLTVV.

This clone was detected once. The rearrangement uses TRBV6-6 and TRBJ2-1, with D perhaps matching TRBD2 (6 bases). The CDR3 is 14 amino acids. Germline CDR1 and CDR2: MNHNY and SVGAGI (reference sequence). V lost 8 bases to trimming and J lost 1 base, with 12 bases between them. In DNA, the CDR3 is TGTGCCAGCTCCATAGCGGAGTCCTACAATGAGCAGTTCTTC. As protein: CASSIAESYNEQFF.

The CDR3 DNA follows: TGTGCCAGCAGTTACCGACAGGGCCTACAAGAGACCCAGTACTTC. Protein product: CASSYRQGLQETQYF. The V gene is TRBV6-5, the J gene TRBJ2-5, with TRBD1 matching over 7 bases. With V trimmed by 2 bases and J by 2 bases, 5 bases remained unmatched. The CDR3 consists of 15 residues. Germline CDR1 MNHEY, CDR2 SVGAGI.

This chain joins TRBV28 and TRBJ2-7, with D perhaps matching TRBD1 or TRBD2 (5 bases each). This CDR3 region has 14 residues. Trimming took off 7 bases at V and 0 bases at J, with 13 bases between the two ends. The V gene's germline CDR1 is MDHEN and CDR2 SYDVKM. The CDR3 region is CASTQRGASYEQYF. The CDR3 DNA sequence: TGTGCCAGCACCCAGAGGGGCGCCTCCTACGAGCAGTACTTC.

The CDR3 loop is CASSHTGGNTIYF. DNA of the CDR3: TGTGCCAGCAGCCACACGGGGGGAAACACCATATATTTT. This rearrangement joins TRBV6-5 to TRBJ1-3; D gene ambiguous. The CDR3 runs 13 residues. Germline V lookup: CDR1 MNHEY, CDR2 SVGAGI. Trimming stripped 6 bases from V and 4 bases from J, with 10 bases between.

The CDR3 is CASSQESPGATDTQYF. The CDR3 region has the DNA TGCGCCAGCAGCCAAGAGTCGCCAGGGGCCACAGATACGCAGTATTTT. This chain joins TRBV4-1 and TRBJ2-3; D might be TRBD1 (6 bases). Trimming cost V 0 bases and J 2 bases, with 12 bases left between them. This CDR3 spans 16 amino acids. CDR1 is MGHRA and CDR2 is YSYEKL in the germline V gene.

V and J are TRBV6-1 and TRBJ1-2; D might be TRBD1 (5 bases). The CDR3 consists of 14 residues. Between the trimmed V and J ends, which lost 3 bases and 1 base, there was a span of 9 bases. Germline V gene sequence: CDR1 MNHNS, CDR2 SASEGT. In nucleotides, the CDR3 is TGTGCCAGCAGTGAGGGACTGAGTAACTATGGCTACACCTTC. It specifies CASSEGLSNYGYTF.